The 22 T cell receptor beta chains presented below share a single source sample, sequenced in a study of OX40 agonist ivuxolimab in advanced cancers. Profiling relied on immunoSEQ multiplex PCR, and the TCRdb table lists in-frame clones only, not all of them. The sample lists about 70,000 clones, around 80% occurring once. Sample: CD4+ or CD8+ T cells sorted from blood, taken in a trial of the OX40 agonist ivuxolimab. These receptors all come from an adult with an advanced solid tumor such as melanoma, head and neck, liver or kidney cancer.

The V call is TRBV19, the J call TRBJ1-3, with TRBD1 as a possible D gene (5 bases). Trimming removed 3 bases from V and 2 bases from J, with 11 bases in between. The CDR3 is made up of 15 amino acids. In germline, CDR1 is LNHDA, CDR2 SQIVND (reference sequence). The CDR3 here is CASSIGAGPGNTIYF. The CDR3 DNA reads TGTGCCAGTAGTATTGGGGCCGGGCCTGGAAACACCATATATTTT.

The chain carries TRBV6-5 and TRBJ1-1; 9 bases align to TRBD1. V trimming: 2 bases; J trimming: 0 bases; junction bases outside the gene matches: 1. The CDR3 is 15 amino acids. Germline-derived CDR1 and CDR2 are MNHEY and SVGAGI. Here the CDR3 reads CASSYRDRVNTEAFF. Here the CDR3 DNA reads TGTGCCAGCAGTTACCGGGACAGGGTGAACACTGAAGCTTTCTTT.

The sample holds a few counts of this clone. The chain couples TRBV6-1 to TRBJ2-1; D might be TRBD2 (5 bases). Trimming shortened V by 6 bases and J by 7 bases, and 19 bases separated the two germline ends. In germline, CDR1 is MNHNS, CDR2 SASEGT. This CDR3 is built from 15 residues. In DNA form, the CDR3 reads TGTGCCAGCAGACCCCCGGGGAGTACAAGGAATGAGCAGTTCTTC. This codes for CASRPPGSTRNEQFF.

The J gene is TRBJ2-7, the V gene TRBV18; 9 bases agree with TRBD1. After removal of 8 bases from V and 5 bases from J, the junction contained 19 bases not matched to a gene. Germline V gene sequence: CDR1 KGHSH, CDR2 LQKENI. CDR3 size: 17 residues. The CDR3 DNA reads as TGTGCCAGCAACTATAAAGCTCCGGGACAGGGATTCGACGAGCAGTACTTC. It yields the protein CASNYKAPGQGFDEQYF.

The chain uses TRBV7-9 and TRBJ1-3; 9 positions agree with TRBD1. Looked up from germline, CDR1 is SEHNR and CDR2 is FQNEAQ (reference sequence). This CDR3 is 15 amino acids long. V lost 2 bases, J lost 4 bases, and 3 bases stayed unmatched. CDR3 region: CASSLTGGAGNTIYF. The CDR3 DNA follows: TGTGCCAGCAGCTTAACAGGGGGCGCGGGAAACACCATATATTTT.

This clone was detected only once. This sequence joins TRBV18 and TRBJ2-5, with D unresolved. The CDR3 spans 13 residues. Germline V lookup: CDR1 KGHSH, CDR2 LQKENI. Trimming removed 2 bases at V and 3 bases at J, with 7 bases between. CDR3 residues: CASSPNVKETQYF. CDR3 nucleotides: TGTGCCAGCTCACCAAACGTCAAAGAGACCCAGTACTTC.

This clone was observed once. The genes are TRBV7-2 and TRBJ1-3, with 7 bases identical to TRBD1. V was clipped by 5 bases and J by 0 bases; unmatched bases: 7. Germline loops: CDR1 SGHTA, CDR2 FQGNSA. CDR3 length: 16 residues. The CDR3 sequence: CASSLGTVDSGNTIYF. DNA for the CDR3: TGTGCCAGCAGCCTCGGGACAGTGGACTCTGGAAACACCATATATTTT.

This rearrangement joins TRBV30 to TRBJ1-2; D is ambiguous. Trimming cost V 1 base and J 3 bases, with 12 bases left between them. CDR3 size: 14 residues. Germline loops: CDR1 GTSNPN, CDR2 SVGIG (reference sequence). CDR3 in amino acids: CAWSAMAQDYGYTF. DNA for the CDR3: TGTGCCTGGAGTGCCATGGCCCAGGACTATGGCTACACCTTC.

The gene calls are TRBV7-2 and TRBJ1-3; D gene ambiguous. The ends were cut back, 5 bases at V and 5 bases at J, with 13 bases in the middle. The CDR3 loop spans 14 amino acids. The germline gives CDR1 SGHTA, CDR2 FQGNSA. CDR3 protein: CASSPWSGRNTIYF. DNA of the CDR3: TGTGCCAGCAGCCCTTGGTCCGGAAGAAACACCATATATTTT. Full variable domain (missing parts from reference TRBV7-2 and TRBJ1-3): GAGVSQSPSNKVTEKGKDVELRCDPISGHTALYWYRQSLGQGLEFLIYFQGNSAPDKSGLPSDRFSAERTGGSVSTLTIQRTQQEDSAVYLCASSPWSGRNTIYFGEGSWLTVV.

The rearrangement joins TRBV12-5 to TRBJ2-2; either TRBD1 or TRBD2 may supply D (6 bases each). V lost 5 bases, J lost 3 bases, and 16 bases lay in between. CDR1 is LGHNT, CDR2 FRNRAP, per germline. The CDR3 covers 16 residues. In DNA, the CDR3 is TGTGCTAGTGGTCCCCCGTGGGGGGCGGACACCGGGGAGCTGTTTTTT. Translating gives CASGPPWGADTGELFF.

The chain is built from TRBV7-2 and TRBJ2-7, with D perhaps TRBD1 (6 bases). This CDR3 spans 15 amino acids. From germline, CDR1 is SGHTA and CDR2 FQGNSA. V dropped 2 bases and J dropped 2 bases, with 13 bases sitting between them. CDR3 amino acids: CASSLMGALTYEQYF. The CDR3 region has the DNA TGTGCCAGCAGCTTAATGGGGGCGTTAACCTACGAGCAGTACTTC.

The gene calls are TRBV6-1 and TRBJ1-2; D uncertain. CDR1 and CDR2 from the germline V gene are MNHNS and SASEGT. Trimming pared 4 bases from V and 3 bases from J, leaving 12 bases between. CDR3 length: 14 amino acids. The chain's CDR3 is CASSARSSDYGYTF. CDR3 nucleotides: TGTGCCAGCAGTGCGAGGAGCTCGGACTATGGCTACACCTTC.

This sequence joins TRBV6-5 and TRBJ1-1, with D possibly being TRBD1 (6 bases). The germline V gene encodes CDR1 MNHEY and CDR2 SVGAGI. This CDR3 is 14 amino acids long. The germline V and J ends were trimmed by 6 bases and 8 bases, with 19 bases remaining between them. CDR3 region: CASRPLDSPGEAFF. In DNA form, the CDR3 reads TGTGCCAGCAGACCACTGGACAGTCCGGGGGAAGCTTTCTTT.

The chain carries TRBV7-9 and TRBJ2-2; D possibly corresponds to TRBD1 (6 bases). This CDR3 has 17 residues. CDR1 SEHNR and CDR2 FQNEAQ come from the germline V gene (reference sequence). V was trimmed by 2 bases and J by 0 bases, leaving 13 bases between them. In DNA form, the CDR3 reads TGTGCCAGCAGCTTAACTAGTGGGGGCTCGAACACCGGGGAGCTGTTTTTT. Amino acid sequence: CASSLTSGGSNTGELFF.

V is TRBV2 and J is TRBJ1-5; D unresolved. The CDR3 has 14 amino acids. The germline CDR1 and CDR2 sequences are SNHLY and FYNNEI. V lost 2 bases to trimming and J lost 11 bases, with 16 bases between them. CDR3 in DNA: TGTGCCAGCAGTGAAACCCCCGCCTCCCCGGCCCAGCATTTT. Protein product: CASSETPASPAQHF.

The V and J genes are TRBV19 and TRBJ2-7; TRBD1 agrees at 8 bases. Trimming took 8 bases from V and 5 from J; bases not matched to a gene: 2. Germline values: CDR1 LNHDA, CDR2 SQIVND (reference sequence). This CDR3 region has 11 residues. The CDR3 sequence: CASGTGNEQYF. In nucleotides, the CDR3 is TGTGCCAGTGGGACAGGAAACGAGCAGTACTTC.

V and J are TRBV27 and TRBJ1-6, with no clear D. Germline V gene data show CDR1 as MNHEY and CDR2 as SMNVEV (reference sequence). Trimming removed 3 bases at V and 6 bases at J, with 15 bases between. The CDR3 is 16 residues long. The CDR3 DNA reads as TGTGCCAGCAGTTTTTTGTCAGCGGGTGGTAATTCACCCCTCCACTTT. It is translated as CASSFLSAGGNSPLHF.

The V call is TRBV6-1, the J call TRBJ1-1, with D maybe TRBD1 (5 bases). V lost 5 bases to trimming and J lost 4 bases, with 17 bases between them. The CDR3 runs 15 residues. Germline CDR1 is MNHNS and CDR2 is SASEGT. The CDR3 loop reads CASSPQRGGGTEAFF. The CDR3 nucleotides read TGTGCCAGCAGTCCGCAGAGGGGTGGAGGCACTGAAGCTTTCTTT.

The J gene is TRBJ1-1, the V gene TRBV5-1; no clear D gene. The germline V gene has CDR1 SGHRS and CDR2 YFSETQ. The CDR3 is 15 amino acids. The germline V and J ends were trimmed by 3 bases and 0 bases, with 12 bases remaining between them. The CDR3 DNA follows: TGCGCCAGCAGCTGGGAGGCAGGAGTGAACACTGAAGCTTTCTTT. It is translated as CASSWEAGVNTEAFF.

The chain is built from TRBV6-1 and TRBJ2-2, with 9 bases lining up with TRBD2. The length of the CDR3 is 13 residues. Per the germline V gene, CDR1 is MNHNS and CDR2 is SASEGT. V was clipped by 8 bases and J by 7 bases; unmatched bases: 5. The DNA of the CDR3 is TGTGCCAGCGGGGGGACTAGCTTCGGGGAGCTGTTTTTT. Residues: CASGGTSFGELFF.

This chain connects TRBV10-3 to TRBJ1-1, with 7 bases fitting TRBD1. Germline assignment: CDR1 ENHRY and CDR2 SYGVKD. This CDR3 contains 13 residues. The junction had 6 bases not matched to a gene; V was cut back by 6 bases and J by 5 bases. For the CDR3, the DNA is TGTGCCATCAGCCCGATCAGGGGGACTGAAGCTTTCTTT. Translating it yields CAISPIRGTEAFF.

The chain links TRBV18 to TRBJ1-1; D not resolved. V lost 8 bases to trimming and J lost 0 bases, with 7 bases between them. Germline V CDR1 and CDR2: KGHSH, LQKENI. The CDR3 sequence is 12 residues long. The CDR3 here is CASHKVNTEAFF. The CDR3, as DNA: TGTGCCAGCCACAAAGTGAACACTGAAGCTTTCTTT.